The next 12 T cell receptor beta chains were all read from a single sample in a study of blood T cells in healthy people across ages. Alongside a J-beta primer mix, a sample-barcoded 5' primer served in a second PCR lasting about 7 to 12 cycles. TCRdb fed the 5' RACE reads into MiXCR, producing one record per CDR3 protein. Here the sample spans about 1.6 million distinct CDR3 sequences, about 31% being singletons. The sample comprised blood. The source of these receptors is a woman under 40 in good health.

V usage is TRBV5-1 and J usage is TRBJ2-3; no firm D call. Trimming cost V 1 base and J 2 bases, with 11 bases left between them. This CDR3 contains 15 residues. Looked up from germline, CDR1 is SGHRS and CDR2 is YFSETQ. CDR3: CASSLTALNTDTQYF. The CDR3 DNA reads TGCGCCAGCAGCTTGACCGCTCTGAACACAGATACGCAGTATTTT.

This clonotype has ten or more counts. V gene TRBV29-1 combines with J gene TRBJ2-7; TRBD1 matches 8 bases. CDR3 length: 14 amino acids. CDR1 and CDR2 (germline): SQVTM, ANQGSEA. J lost 5 bases, V lost 3 bases, and 9 bases had no gene match. Here the CDR3 DNA reads TGCAGCGTTGAGGTCCGGACAGGGTTCCACGAGCAGTACTTC. It translates to CSVEVRTGFHEQYF.

This clonotype occurred a few times. CDR3 protein: CASSFLRTAREAFF. The CDR3 bases are TGTGCCAGCAGCTTTCTGCGGACAGCACGTGAAGCTTTCTTT. This chain links TRBV7-9 with TRBJ1-1; D possibly corresponds to TRBD1 (6 bases). This CDR3 is 14 amino acids long. V was shortened by 3 bases and J by 7 bases, with 15 bases between the two germline ends. The germline CDR1 and CDR2 sequences are SEHNR and FQNEAQ (reference sequence).

Many counts were recorded for this clonotype. The chain combines TRBV15 with TRBJ2-1; D is undetermined. The CDR3 contains 13 residues. V lost 0 bases to trimming and J lost 9 bases, with 9 bases between them. The germline gives CDR1 LNHNV, CDR2 YYDKDF (reference sequence). CDR3 sequence reads: CATSRDLVREQFF. CDR3 nucleotides: TGTGCCACCAGCAGAGATTTGGTGCGTGAGCAGTTCTTC.

As regards this clonotype: A read error likely explains this, since a far larger clone differs by one base. The chain links TRBV29-1 to TRBJ2-7; D is tentatively TRBD1 or TRBD2 (5 bases each). CDR3 length equals 12 residues. In germline, CDR1 is SQVTM, CDR2 ANQGSEA. Between the trimmed V and J ends, which lost 8 bases and 3 bases, there was a span of 14 bases. CDR3 sequence (DNA): TGCAGCACTAGGGGTCAGGGCTACGAGCAGTACTTC. Translating gives CSTRGQGYEQYF.

This clonotype was seen more than once but under ten times. V usage is TRBV4-2 and J usage is TRBJ2-5; perhaps D is TRBD1 or TRBD2 (5 bases each). Trimming removed 0 bases from V and 13 bases from J, with 15 bases in between. CDR3 length: 13 amino acids. From germline, CDR1 is LGHNA and CDR2 YNFKEQ. In nucleotides, the CDR3 is TGTGCCAGCAGCCAAGATGACCGGGGCCACCGGTACTTC. Protein sequence: CASSQDDRGHRYF.

The rearrangement links TRBV6-1 to TRBJ2-2, with D unresolved. This CDR3 is 13 amino acids long. Germline CDR1 reads MNHNS; CDR2 reads SASEGT. V was trimmed by 2 bases and J by 6 bases, leaving 7 bases between them. The CDR3 loop is CASSEHLPGELFF. The CDR3 nucleotides are TGTGCCAGCAGTGAACACCTGCCCGGGGAGCTGTTTTTT.

The V gene is TRBV27, the J gene TRBJ2-7; 7 positions agree with TRBD2. The CDR3 covers 13 residues. The J segment lost 3 bases and the V segment lost 4 bases, leaving 3 bases of the junction unmatched. Germline CDR1 MNHEY, CDR2 SMNVEV (reference sequence). The CDR3: CASSSGLFYEQYF. CDR3 DNA: TGTGCCAGCAGTTCGGGACTATTCTACGAGCAGTACTTC.

This clonotype was observed a handful of times. The chain employs TRBV4-1 and TRBJ2-3, with D possibly matching TRBD2 (6 bases). CDR1 is MGHRA, CDR2 YSYEKL, per germline. The CDR3 contains 16 residues. The V and J ends lost 0 bases and 10 bases respectively, with 20 bases between them. The CDR3 bases are TGCGCCAGCAGCCAAGATAGGTTCGAGACTAGTAAGTCGCAGTATTTT. As protein: CASSQDRFETSKSQYF.

As concerns this clonotype: At one boundary the junction diverges from the germline segment, which might be a read error. The genes are TRBV5-1 and TRBJ2-3, with 9 bases fitting TRBD2. Germline V gene data show CDR1 as SGHRS and CDR2 as YFSETQ. This CDR3 contains 16 residues. The DNA of the CDR3 is TGCACCAGCAGCTTGGTGCTAGCGGGGAGCACAGATACGCAGTATTTT. Translating gives CTSSLVLAGSTDTQYF.

A single count supports this clonotype. The chain uses TRBV20-1 and TRBJ2-1; 8 bases agree with TRBD2. CDR3 length: 14 residues. CDR1 and CDR2 (germline): DFQATT, SNEGSKA (reference sequence). Trimming at V came to 7 bases and at J to 3 bases, leaving 8 bases not matched to a gene. CDR3 in amino acids: CSVPEAGGYNEQFF. The CDR3 nucleotides are TGCAGTGTTCCGGAGGCGGGGGGCTACAATGAGCAGTTCTTC.

The sample holds many counts of this clonotype. The CDR3: CSVLKPPRETQYF. CDR3 sequence (DNA): TGCAGCGTCCTCAAACCCCCCCGGGAGACCCAGTACTTC. This chain uses TRBV29-1 with TRBJ2-5, with D unresolved. V lost 6 bases, J lost 5 bases, and 16 bases lay in between. This CDR3 region has 13 residues. Germline V lookup: CDR1 SQVTM, CDR2 ANQGSEA.